This T cell receptor (beta chain) was sequenced for a study of Ad26.COV2.S vaccination and SARS-CoV-2 variants. About the study: By the intramuscular route, Ad26.COV2.S was given once, or twice 56 days apart.

Treatment of the sample: around 19 received Ad26.COV2.S at low or high dose, single or two shots; roughly five received placebo; per-sample allocation not given. Repertoires come from day 63 after the first vaccine or placebo injection. TCRdb's copy holds only in-frame clones and misses some; the assay was immunoSEQ multiplex PCR. The sample includes hundreds of thousands of clones, around 90% of them seen just once. This CDR3 contains 14 residues. V was pared by 4 bases and J by 7 bases, with 14 bases between. Per the germline V gene, CDR1 is LGHNA and CDR2 is YNFKEQ. This TCR came from a person aged 18 to 59 who received the Ad26.COV2.S COVID-19 vaccine or a placebo. Sequencing was performed on peripheral blood, taken in a trial of Ad26.COV2.S vaccine versus placebo. The V call is TRBV4-2, the J call TRBJ1-3; D remains ambiguous. The DNA for the CDR3 is TGTGCCAGCAGCCCGAGCACAGAGAGGAACACCATATATTTT. This translates into CASSPSTERNTIYF.